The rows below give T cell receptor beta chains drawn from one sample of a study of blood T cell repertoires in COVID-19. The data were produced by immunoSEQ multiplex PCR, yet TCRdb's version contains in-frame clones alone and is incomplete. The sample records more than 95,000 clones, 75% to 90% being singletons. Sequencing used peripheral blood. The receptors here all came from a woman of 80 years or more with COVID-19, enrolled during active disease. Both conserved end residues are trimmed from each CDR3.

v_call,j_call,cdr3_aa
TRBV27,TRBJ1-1,ASSFSTGRRNTEAF
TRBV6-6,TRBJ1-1,ASSYSISGWTEAF
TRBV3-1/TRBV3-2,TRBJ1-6,ASSHPSSGNSPLH
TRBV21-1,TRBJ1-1,ASSKGGDRDTEAF
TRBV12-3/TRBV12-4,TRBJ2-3,ASQGGTTDTQY
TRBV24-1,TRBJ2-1,ATSPAGAPFGNEQF
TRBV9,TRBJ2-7,ASSVAPGGSYEQY
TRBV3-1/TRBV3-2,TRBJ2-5,ASSQDMAGGAQY
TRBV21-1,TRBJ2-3,ASSTRDRCTDTQY
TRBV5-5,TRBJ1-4,ASRNRDREKLF
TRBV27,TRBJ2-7,ASTSPTPTYEQY
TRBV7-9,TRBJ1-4,ASSPPRPDRGSEKLF
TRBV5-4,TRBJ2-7,ASSPGLAVGASEQY
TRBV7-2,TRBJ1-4,ASSWSTGGNEKLF
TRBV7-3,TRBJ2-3,ASSCRTRTSGTITDTQY
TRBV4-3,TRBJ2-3,ASSQVAGSSTDTQY
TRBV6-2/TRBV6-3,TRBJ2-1,ASSSSGRPEQF